Presented here are 31 T cell receptor beta chains from one specimen sequenced in a study of blood T cell repertoires in COVID-19. TCRdb keeps only in-frame clones here, not all; method: immunoSEQ multiplex PCR. This table has tens of thousands of clones, 78% appearing once. Sequenced input: peripheral blood. The receptors stem from a human donor in a cohort sampled during active COVID-19.

This clone was found a few times. The chain employs TRBV20-1 and TRBJ2-3; no clear D. The CDR3 totals 11 residues. V was trimmed by 6 bases and J by 4 bases, leaving 8 bases between them. Germline-derived CDR1 and CDR2 are DFQATT and SNEGSKA (reference sequence). CDR3: CSARNPDTQYF. CDR3 coding DNA: TGCAGTGCGCGGAACCCAGATACGCAGTATTTT.

DNA of the CDR3: TGTGCCAGCAGCTTAGGCGGAGGTGGCACCGGGGAGCTGTTTTTT. It encodes CASSLGGGGTGELFF. The chain combines TRBV7-2 with TRBJ2-2; TRBD2 is a possible D gene (5 bases). Between the trimmed V and J ends, which lost 1 base and 4 bases, there was a span of 10 bases. Germline values: CDR1 SGHTA, CDR2 FQGNSA. There are 15 residues in the CDR3.

The chain employs TRBV18 and TRBJ2-7, with 7 bases fitting TRBD1. Germline CDR1 and CDR2: KGHSH and LQKENI. This CDR3 has 14 residues. Trimming cost V 4 bases and J 2 bases; bases outside gene matches: 5. The CDR3 loop is CASSRRQGTYEQYV. The DNA of the CDR3 is TGTGCCAGCTCACGCAGACAGGGCACCTACGAGCAGTACGTC.

The gene calls are TRBV6-5 and TRBJ2-6, with D tentatively TRBD1 (6 bases). The CDR3 length is 16 residues. Trimming cost V 3 bases and J 3 bases, with 12 bases left between them. Germline CDR1 MNHEY, CDR2 SVGAGI. CDR3 sequence (DNA): TGTGCCAGCAGTTATTTCGACAGGAGTGGGGCCAACGTCCTGACTTTC. This encodes CASSYFDRSGANVLTF.

The genes are TRBV3-1 (or the pseudogene TRBV3-2) and TRBJ2-1; D is perhaps TRBD2 (7 bases). V dropped 7 bases and J dropped 1 base, with 11 bases sitting between them. CDR1 and CDR2 (germline): LGHDT, YNNKEL (reference sequence). The CDR3 consists of 14 residues. The CDR3 spells CASKGGGSYNEQFF. In nucleotides, the CDR3 is TGTGCCAGCAAAGGGGGAGGGTCCTACAATGAGCAGTTCTTC.

The rearrangement uses TRBV6-5 and TRBJ1-1; D gene unclear. The germline V gene has CDR1 MNHEY and CDR2 SVGAGI. There are 11 residues in the CDR3. Trimming shortened V by 7 bases and J by 11 bases, and 14 bases separated the two germline ends. The CDR3 DNA is TGTGCCAGCACCGGCGGTATGAAGGCTTTCTTT. This gives the protein CASTGGMKAFF.

The genes are TRBV24-1 and TRBJ2-5, with TRBD2 as a possible D gene (6 bases). The CDR3 spans 15 residues. Germline CDR1 is KGHDR and CDR2 is SFDVKD. Trimming took off 7 bases at V and 1 base at J, with 15 bases between the two ends. CDR3 bases: TGTGCCACCAGCGGCCCGGAGGGGTCCCAAGAGACCCAGTACTTC. This encodes CATSGPEGSQETQYF.

The V and J genes are TRBV5-1 and TRBJ1-5; 10 positions agree with TRBD1. The length of the CDR3 is 15 residues. With V trimmed by 4 bases and J by 7 bases, 8 bases remained unmatched. Per germline, CDR1 SGHRS and CDR2 YFSETQ. In DNA form, the CDR3 reads TGCGCCAGCAGCGAAACCGGGACAGGGGTACAGCCCCAGCATTTT. It is translated as CASSETGTGVQPQHF.

Worth noting for this clone: One end of the junction fails to match germline, which may point to a read error. The chain recombines TRBV3-1 (or the pseudogene TRBV3-2) with TRBJ2-1; 8 bases agree with TRBD2. Germline-derived CDR1 and CDR2 are LGHDT and YNNKEL (reference sequence). This CDR3 has 13 amino acids. As DNA, the CDR3 is TGTGCCAGCACTCCCAGCGGGAGACGGGAGGGGATCTTC. It is translated as CASTPSGRREGIF.

The chain links TRBV6-5 to TRBJ2-6; 7 bases agree with TRBD1. Germline lookup yields CDR1 MNHEY and CDR2 SVGAGI. V shed 6 bases, J shed 0 bases, and the junction held 2 bases outside the gene matches. CDR3 length: 15 residues. The CDR3 DNA is TGTGCCAGCAGCGACAGGGTCTCTGGGGCCAACGTCCTGACTTTC. Its translation is CASSDRVSGANVLTF.

This clone was found once. This chain links TRBV2 with TRBJ1-6; 9 bases are shared with TRBD1. V was clipped by 6 bases and J by 13 bases; unmatched bases: 7. The CDR3 extends over 13 amino acids. Germline V CDR1 and CDR2: SNHLY, FYNNEI. The CDR3 here is CASRGQGVSPLHF. In nucleotides, the CDR3 is TGTGCCAGCAGGGGACAGGGAGTTAGTCCCCTCCACTTT.

The chain couples TRBV5-6 to TRBJ1-1; TRBD1 aligns across 9 bases. Trimming took 5 bases from V and 5 from J; bases not matched to a gene: 7. CDR3 size: 14 residues. Germline CDR1 SGHDT, CDR2 YYEEEE. The CDR3 region is CASSYDRGRTEAFF. The CDR3 DNA sequence: TGTGCCAGCAGTTACGACAGGGGGAGGACTGAAGCTTTCTTT.

CDR3 loop: CASSQGLSGDSYEQYV. In nucleotides, the CDR3 is TGCGCCAGCAGCCAAGGCTTGTCGGGGGACTCCTACGAGCAGTACGTC. The chain uses TRBV4-1 and TRBJ2-7, with D perhaps TRBD2 (6 bases). Between the trimmed V and J ends, which lost 1 base and 0 bases, there was a span of 13 bases. Germline V gene lookup returns CDR1 MGHRA and CDR2 YSYEKL. CDR3 length: 16 amino acids.

The chain combines TRBV11-2 with TRBJ2-1; TRBD1 might be the D (7 bases). The CDR3 extends over 14 amino acids. Germline lookup yields CDR1 SGHAT and CDR2 FQNNGV. The V end was cut by 1 base, the J end by 7 bases, with 11 bases between. CDR3 loop: CASSLAAGGNEQFF. CDR3 DNA: TGTGCCAGCAGCTTAGCGGCAGGGGGGAATGAGCAGTTCTTC.

V usage is TRBV10-1 and J usage is TRBJ2-1; TRBD2 matches 15 bases. CDR3 length: 14 residues. V shed 6 bases, J shed 9 bases, and the junction held 3 bases outside the gene matches. The germline V gene has CDR1 WNHNN and CDR2 SYGVQD (reference sequence). The CDR3 DNA reads as TGCGCCAGCAGGGGACTAGCGGGGGGCTGTGAGCAGTTCTTC. This codes for CASRGLAGGCEQFF.

The chain has TRBV27 and TRBJ1-4; 10 bases are shared with TRBD1. The germline gives CDR1 MNHEY, CDR2 SMNVEV (reference sequence). The CDR3 length is 13 residues. The trim removed 5 bases at V and 10 bases at J, leaving 4 bases unmatched. In DNA form, the CDR3 reads TGTGCCAGCAGTCTACGGGACAGGGGAAAACTGTTTTTT. Translated, it gives CASSLRDRGKLFF. The full variable domain, in which reference TRBV27 and TRBJ1-4 provide the parts outside the CDR3, is EAQVTQNPRYLITVTGKKLTVTCSQNMNHEYMSWYRQDPGLGLRQIYYSMNVEVTDKGDVPEGYKVSRKEKRNFPLILESPSPNQTSLYFCASSLRDRGKLFFGSGTQLSVL.

The CDR3 reads CASSGGTDHGYTF. DNA of the CDR3: TGTGCCAGCAGCGGAGGGACGGACCATGGCTACACCTTC. The rearrangement links TRBV7-9 to TRBJ1-2, with D tentatively TRBD1 (5 bases). The CDR3 totals 13 residues. Trimming took 5 bases from V and 6 from J, leaving 13 bases between them. Germline V lookup: CDR1 SEHNR, CDR2 FQNEAQ (reference sequence).

The V gene is TRBV5-1, the J gene TRBJ2-3; 8 bases map to TRBD1. With 4 bases clipped from V and 6 bases from J, the junction kept 7 bases outside the gene matches. The CDR3 totals 14 residues. Per the germline V gene, CDR1 is SGHRS and CDR2 is YFSETQ. The CDR3 loop is CASSLRTGMDTQYF. CDR3 bases: TGCGCCAGCAGCCTAAGGACAGGGATGGATACGCAGTATTTT.

This rearrangement joins TRBV7-9 to TRBJ2-1; 9 nucleotides align to TRBD2. J lost 7 bases, V lost 8 bases, and 15 bases had no gene match. Germline values: CDR1 SEHNR, CDR2 FQNEAQ (reference sequence). This CDR3 has 16 residues. CDR3 nucleotides: TGTGCCAGCCGCGGGGGGGGGACTTCCCCGGAGAATGAGCAGTTCTTC. It specifies CASRGGGTSPENEQFF.

This chain uses TRBV12-5 with TRBJ2-7, with TRBD2 matching 7 bases. CDR1 is LGHNT, CDR2 FRNRAP, per germline. The V and J ends lost 0 bases and 0 bases, in that order; junction bases with no gene match: 5. The CDR3 spans 16 residues. CDR3: CASGLVRGGYSYEQYV. CDR3 in DNA: TGTGCTAGTGGTTTGGTACGCGGGGGATACTCCTACGAGCAGTACGTC.

This chain connects TRBV7-9 to TRBJ2-3; TRBD2 aligns across 9 bases. This CDR3 is built from 17 residues. Germline-derived CDR1 and CDR2 are SEHNR and FQNEAQ (reference sequence). Germline trimming cut 0 bases from V and 1 base from J; bases unmatched to any gene: 5. CDR3 bases: TGTGCCAGCAGCTTAGCGACTAGCGGAGGGGGCACAGATACGCAGTATTTT. The encoded protein is CASSLATSGGGTDTQYF.

V and J are TRBV6-2 or TRBV6-3 and TRBJ1-1; 7 nucleotides agree with TRBD1. This CDR3 is built from 16 residues. Germline CDR1 MNHEY, CDR2 SVGEGT. V shed 2 bases and J 3 bases; nucleotides not matched to a gene: 9. CDR3 sequence: CASSYLRGTVDTEAFF. CDR3 nucleotides: TGTGCCAGCAGTTACCTACGGGGGACAGTGGACACTGAAGCTTTCTTT.

The chain carries TRBV6-4 and TRBJ2-1, with 8 positions matching TRBD2. There are 17 residues in the CDR3. Germline V lookup: CDR1 MRHNA, CDR2 SNTAGT. Losses at the gene ends were 2 bases for V and 5 bases for J; bases not matched to a gene: 11. The chain's CDR3 is CASSDGWRGGSDNEQFF. CDR3 nucleotide sequence: TGTGCCAGCAGTGACGGCTGGCGCGGGGGGTCCGACAATGAGCAGTTCTTC.

This clone has just a few counts. The chain combines TRBV5-6 with TRBJ1-2; the D gene is possibly TRBD1 (5 bases). V was shortened by 2 bases and J by 0 bases, with 8 bases between the two germline ends. The V gene's germline CDR1 is SGHDT and CDR2 YYEEEE. The CDR3 length is 14 residues. This CDR3 reads CASSFSGANYGYTF. The CDR3, as DNA: TGTGCCAGCAGCTTTTCGGGGGCTAACTATGGCTACACCTTC.

V usage is TRBV5-1 and J usage is TRBJ2-1; 11 nucleotides agree with TRBD2. The CDR3 is 19 residues long. The germline V gene encodes CDR1 SGHRS and CDR2 YFSETQ. The V segment lost 3 bases and the J segment 8 bases; nucleotides outside the gene matches: 19. CDR3 sequence: CASSSAYGTSGYSFHEQFF. As DNA, the CDR3 is TGCGCCAGCAGCTCCGCCTATGGGACTAGCGGCTATTCCTTCCATGAGCAGTTCTTC.

The chain links TRBV7-2 to TRBJ1-5; TRBD1 aligns across 8 bases. Germline V lookup: CDR1 SGHTA, CDR2 FQGNSA. The CDR3 has 15 residues. V shed 4 bases, J shed 1 base, and the junction held 3 bases outside the gene matches. CDR3 nucleotide sequence: TGTGCCAGCAGCTACGCAGGGGGCAGCAATCAGCCCCAGCATTTT. The encoded protein is CASSYAGGSNQPQHF. The whole variable domain, filled in from reference TRBV7-2 and TRBJ1-5, reads GAGVSQSPSNKVTEKGKDVELRCDPISGHTALYWYRQSLGQGLEFLIYFQGNSAPDKSGLPSDRFSAERTGGSVSTLTIQRTQQEDSAVYLCASSYAGGSNQPQHFGDGTRLSIL.

This chain uses TRBV7-3 with TRBJ1-1; 9 nucleotides agree with TRBD1. Trimming took 3 bases from V and 1 from J; bases not matched to a gene: 3. The CDR3 has 15 residues. In germline, CDR1 is SGHTA, CDR2 FQGTGA. The CDR3 bases are TGTGCCAGCAGCTTGACAGGGGGTTCGAACACTGAAGCTTTCTTT. Its translation: CASSLTGGSNTEAFF.

The chain couples TRBV13 to TRBJ1-2; D not resolved. V lost 5 bases and J lost 4, with 14 bases in between. There are 14 residues in the CDR3. CDR1 is PRHDT and CDR2 is FYEKMQ in the germline V gene (reference sequence). The CDR3 nucleotides are TGTGCCAGCAGCATCCTCCAAGACATCTATGGCTACACCTTC. It specifies CASSILQDIYGYTF. Filled out from reference TRBV13 and TRBJ1-2, the complete variable domain reads AAGVIQSPRHLIKEKRETATLKCYPIPRHDTVYWYQQGPGQDPQFLISFYEKMQSDKGSIPDRFSAQQFSDYHSELNMSSLELGDSALYFCASSILQDIYGYTFGSGTRLTVV.

This chain joins TRBV9 and TRBJ2-3; 10 positions agree with TRBD2. J was trimmed by 0 bases and V by 0 bases; bases with no gene match: 13. This CDR3 has 20 amino acids. Germline assignment: CDR1 SGDLS and CDR2 YYNGEE. The CDR3 sequence: CASSVVKEAGGPSSTDTQYF. The CDR3 bases are TGTGCCAGCAGCGTAGTGAAAGAAGCGGGGGGGCCCTCGAGCACAGATACGCAGTATTTT. Using reference TRBV9 and TRBJ2-3 for the parts outside the CDR3, the full variable domain is DSGVTQTPKHLITATGQRVTLRCSPRSGDLSVYWYQQSLDQGLQFLIQYYNGEERAKGNILERFSAQQFPDLHSELNLSSLELGDSALYFCASSVVKEAGGPSSTDTQYFGPGTRLTVL.

The rearrangement links TRBV27 to TRBJ2-1; D remains unclear. Germline V CDR1 and CDR2: MNHEY, SMNVEV (reference sequence). The length of the CDR3 is 11 residues. V was trimmed by 3 bases and J by 9 bases, leaving 6 bases between them. DNA of the CDR3: TGTGCCAGCAGTTTGTGGCCTGAGCAGTTCTTC. Translating it yields CASSLWPEQFF.

The V and J genes are TRBV9 and TRBJ2-3, with 7 bases fitting TRBD2. Germline-derived CDR1 and CDR2 are SGDLS and YYNGEE. The CDR3 totals 16 residues. V dropped 4 bases and J dropped 2; count of bases not matched to a gene: 10. CDR3 in DNA: TGTGCCAGCAGCCGGTTGGGAGGGCGCCACACAGATACGCAGTATTTT. Encoded protein: CASSRLGGRHTDTQYF.